These 23 T cell receptor beta chains were all obtained from the same sample, sequenced in a study of cytomegalovirus exposure and HLA in healthy donors. Primers included in the PCR were 60 Vbeta and 13 Jbeta primers. The repertoire was sequenced with immunoSEQ multiplex PCR; TCRdb's copy has only in-frame clones and lacks some. The sample consists of 150,000 to 200,000 clones, more than 65% of them appearing once. Sequenced: PBMCs. The receptors derive from a woman aged 25 to 45 in good health and CMV-seronegative.

The V call is TRBV6-6, the J call TRBJ2-5; weak D call: TRBD1 (6 bases). The CDR3 has 15 amino acids. Germline V gene lookup returns CDR1 MNHNY and CDR2 SVGAGI (reference sequence). The ends were cut back, 6 bases at V and 7 bases at J, with 21 bases in the middle. As DNA, the CDR3 is TGTGCCAGCAGCCTCGGGGACAACGTGCAGGGGACCCAGTACTTC. Its translation: CASSLGDNVQGTQYF.

V is TRBV19 and J is TRBJ2-1; the match to TRBD2 covers 10 bases. V lost 5 bases, J lost 9 bases, and 13 bases stayed unmatched. The CDR3 has 16 amino acids. Germline CDR1 and CDR2: LNHDA and SQIVND (reference sequence). CDR3 in amino acids: CASSPSLATSGLEQFF. CDR3 coding DNA: TGTGCCAGTAGTCCCTCGCTCGCGACTAGCGGGCTTGAGCAGTTCTTC.

This clone was seen a handful of times. CDR3 nucleotides: TGCGCCAGCAGCTTAGTTCGGGGTGAAGCTTTCTTT. Translating gives CASSLVRGEAFF. This chain connects TRBV5-1 to TRBJ1-1; D not certain. The CDR3 totals 12 residues. CDR1 is SGHRS and CDR2 is YFSETQ in the germline V gene. V was clipped by 2 bases and J by 7 bases, with 9 bases between them.

The chain joins TRBV6-1 to TRBJ2-7; a possible D gene is TRBD2 (6 bases). Germline CDR1 and CDR2: MNHNS and SASEGT. The ends were cut back, 10 bases at V and 4 bases at J, with 17 bases in the middle. The CDR3 sequence is 13 residues long. CDR3 DNA: TGTGCCACCCGGAGGGCCTCAAGGTACGAGCAGTACTTC. This sequence encodes CATRRASRYEQYF.

This rearrangement joins TRBV18 to TRBJ1-1; 7 nucleotides align to TRBD1. The CDR3 length is 14 residues. Germline assignment: CDR1 KGHSH and CDR2 LQKENI. Trimming took 6 bases from V and 0 from J; bases not matched to a gene: 4. The CDR3 DNA reads as TGTGCCAGCTCCCCCGGGACAGTGAACACTGAAGCTTTCTTT. It codes for CASSPGTVNTEAFF. Variable domain in full (rest from reference TRBV18 and TRBJ1-1): NAGVMQNPRHLVRRRGQEARLRCSPMKGHSHVYWYRQLPEEGLKFMVYLQKENIIDESGMPKERFSAEFPKEGPSILRIQQVVRGDSAAYFCASSPGTVNTEAFFGQGTRLTVV.

This sequence joins TRBV12-5 and TRBJ1-5; TRBD1 is a possible D gene (5 bases). Germline V lookup: CDR1 LGHNT, CDR2 FRNRAP. Deletions cut 6 bases from V and 2 bases from J, with 11 bases between. The length of the CDR3 is 14 residues. In nucleotides, the CDR3 is TGTGCTAGTGGCGTTTCGGGGGGCAATCAGCCCCAGCATTTT. Its translation is CASGVSGGNQPQHF.

The genes are TRBV5-6 and TRBJ2-5; 8 bases fit TRBD1. CDR1 and CDR2 (germline): SGHDT, YYEEEE. This CDR3 is 16 amino acids long. After removal of 3 bases from V and 5 bases from J, the junction contained 12 bases not matched to a gene. CDR3 sequence: CASSCGQGPGCETQYF. CDR3 in DNA: TGTGCCAGCAGCTGTGGACAGGGCCCGGGTTGTGAGACCCAGTACTTC.

This chain links TRBV5-4 with TRBJ1-2, with 11 bases matching TRBD1. Per germline, CDR1 SGHNT and CDR2 YYREEE (reference sequence). CDR3 length equals 13 residues. After removal of 5 bases from V and 7 bases from J, the junction contained 4 bases not matched to a gene. The CDR3: CASRPGTGGGYTF. CDR3 bases: TGTGCCAGCAGACCCGGGACAGGGGGTGGCTACACCTTC.

The chain combines TRBV5-5 with TRBJ2-1; TRBD2 agrees at 8 bases. The CDR3 extends over 15 amino acids. Trimming at V came to 0 bases and at J to 5 bases, leaving 4 bases not matched to a gene. Germline CDR1 SGHKS, CDR2 YYEKEE (reference sequence). The CDR3 DNA is TGTGCCAGCAGCTTGGGAGCGGGAGACAACAATGAGCAGTTCTTC. It translates to CASSLGAGDNNEQFF.

This chain uses TRBV6-1 with TRBJ1-2; maybe TRBD1 (6 bases). The germline gives CDR1 MNHNS, CDR2 SASEGT. This CDR3 comprises 14 residues. The V end was cut by 2 bases, the J end by 6 bases, with 13 bases between. Written as DNA, the CDR3 is TGTGCCAGCAGTGAAATTAGGACAGTGCATGGCTACACCTTC. Encoded protein: CASSEIRTVHGYTF.

The CDR3 here is CASSLRQGGTYEQYF. CDR3 DNA sequence: TGCGCCAGCAGCTTGAGACAGGGGGGGACCTACGAGCAGTACTTC. The chain employs TRBV5-1 and TRBJ2-7; 9 bases are shared with TRBD1. Trimming cost V 1 base and J 2 bases; bases outside gene matches: 4. The CDR3 is made up of 15 amino acids. Germline V gene data show CDR1 as SGHRS and CDR2 as YFSETQ.

The rearrangement joins TRBV18 to TRBJ2-1; TRBD2 matches at 16 bases. The V and J ends lost 3 bases and 6 bases, in that order; junction bases with no gene match: 5. CDR1 KGHSH and CDR2 LQKENI come from the germline V gene. CDR3 length equals 17 residues. The CDR3 region is CASSPPGTSGGANEQFF. The CDR3 bases are TGTGCCAGCTCACCGCCCGGGACTAGCGGGGGGGCCAATGAGCAGTTCTTC.

CDR3 in DNA: TGCGCCAGCAGCTTCGACAGGGGGAAAGAGACCCAGTACTTC. Encoded protein: CASSFDRGKETQYF. The genes are TRBV5-1 and TRBJ2-5, with 9 bases identical to TRBD1. The CDR3 consists of 14 residues. Trimming removed 2 bases from V and 3 bases from J; junction bases left unmatched: 2. The germline CDR1 and CDR2 sequences are SGHRS and YFSETQ.

This clone occurred once. This sequence joins TRBV10-3 and TRBJ1-6; weak D call: TRBD1 (6 bases). The CDR3 totals 15 residues. The germline V gene encodes CDR1 ENHRY and CDR2 SYGVKD. V was trimmed by 1 base and J by 6 bases, leaving 10 bases between them. The CDR3 region is CAISEYVGGNSPLHF. CDR3 DNA sequence: TGTGCCATCAGTGAGTACGTAGGGGGTAATTCACCCCTCCACTTT.

The V gene is TRBV27, the J gene TRBJ1-4; D remains ambiguous. V was pared by 3 bases and J by 0 bases, with 5 bases between. Germline V CDR1 and CDR2: MNHEY, SMNVEV (reference sequence). The CDR3 sequence is 14 residues long. CDR3 nucleotides: TGTGCCAGCAGTTTCGCAGCAACTAATGAAAAACTGTTTTTT. This encodes CASSFAATNEKLFF.

The chain uses TRBV7-8 and TRBJ2-1; 8 nucleotides agree with TRBD2. V dropped 4 bases and J dropped 6; count of bases not matched to a gene: 23. The CDR3 sequence is 20 residues long. Germline V gene sequence: CDR1 SGHVS, CDR2 FQNEAQ. CDR3 sequence: CASSYGSPYLSGSHPNEQFF. CDR3 sequence (DNA): TGTGCCAGCAGCTATGGGTCCCCTTACTTAAGCGGGAGCCATCCCAATGAGCAGTTCTTC.

CDR3: CASSFRSYEQYF. CDR3 in DNA: TGCGCCAGCAGCTTCCGCTCCTACGAGCAGTACTTC. This chain links TRBV5-1 with TRBJ2-5; no clear D. The J call is doubtful: the DNA matches TRBJ2-7 better. The germline gives CDR1 SGHRS, CDR2 YFSETQ. The CDR3 extends over 12 amino acids.

The chain couples TRBV9 to TRBJ1-4, with 10 bases lining up with TRBD1. CDR1 SGDLS and CDR2 YYNGEE come from the germline V gene. V was pared by 2 bases and J by 7 bases, with 5 bases of the junction left unmatched. This CDR3 comprises 15 residues. CDR3 DNA sequence: TGTGCCAGCAGCGTGGGACAGGGGAGAAGTGAAAAACTGTTTTTT. It encodes CASSVGQGRSEKLFF.

This clone was picked up a small number of times. The rearrangement joins TRBV9 to TRBJ1-6; 7 bases are shared with TRBD1. With 4 bases clipped from V and 13 bases from J, the junction kept 8 bases outside the gene matches. Germline V gene sequence: CDR1 SGDLS, CDR2 YYNGEE. The CDR3 is 13 amino acids. The CDR3 loop reads CASSNRDSAPLHF. CDR3 nucleotides: TGTGCCAGCAGCAATCGGGACAGTGCTCCCCTCCACTTT.

J is TRBJ2-1 and V is TRBV11-2, with unresolved D. The CDR3 consists of 12 residues. Trimming stripped 5 bases from V and 4 bases from J, with 6 bases between. CDR1 is SGHAT, CDR2 FQNNGV, per germline. CDR3 coding DNA: TGTGCCAGCAGCGTCTATTACAATGAGCAGTTCTTC. This encodes CASSVYYNEQFF.

J is TRBJ1-1 and V is TRBV9, with D hard to call. The V gene's germline CDR1 is SGDLS and CDR2 YYNGEE. This CDR3 region has 13 residues. The V gene lost 3 bases and the J gene lost 4 bases, with 10 bases spanning the gap. The CDR3 region has the DNA TGTGCCAGCAGCGCCCGGGGATTCACTGAAGCTTTCTTT. Translating it yields CASSARGFTEAFF.

The gene calls are TRBV27 and TRBJ1-5, with TRBD1 matching 7 bases. This CDR3 is built from 14 residues. The V and J ends lost 5 bases and 1 base, in that order; junction bases with no gene match: 2. Germline V gene data show CDR1 as MNHEY and CDR2 as SMNVEV (reference sequence). The DNA for the CDR3 is TGTGCCAGCAGTCACAGGGGAAGCAATCAGCCCCAGCATTTT. This encodes CASSHRGSNQPQHF.

This clone was observed a single time. The chain joins TRBV27 to TRBJ2-2, with D perhaps matching TRBD2 (6 bases). This CDR3 region has 17 residues. Per germline, CDR1 MNHEY and CDR2 SMNVEV (reference sequence). V lost 4 bases, J lost 8 bases, and 23 bases lay in between. CDR3: CASSSGGRRLVLGELFF. CDR3 DNA sequence: TGTGCCAGCAGTTCCGGCGGGCGGCGACTAGTCCTGGGGGAGCTGTTTTTT.